Listed here are 9 T cell receptor beta chains from one sample, sequenced in a study of blood T cell repertoires in COVID-19. Produced via immunoSEQ multiplex PCR; TCRdb's table is partial and in-frame only. This sample has fewer than 350,000 clones, with 75% to 90% found just once. Sequenced sample: PBMCs or T cells enriched from blood (not recorded which). The origin of the receptors is a woman aged 45-60 years who had recovered from COVID-19.

The gene calls are TRBV6-7 and TRBJ1-5, with D tentatively TRBD1 (6 bases). TRBV6-7 is an open reading frame whose function is uncertain. V was cut by 2 bases and J by 4 bases, with 24 bases left in between. The length of the CDR3 is 19 residues. CDR3: CASSYKGLGAPGGNQPQHF. CDR3 bases: TGTGCCAGCAGTTACAAGGGATTGGGGGCACCGGGCGGGAATCAGCCCCAGCATTTT.

This chain connects TRBV5-1 to TRBJ1-3, with D unresolved. Germline V lookup: CDR1 SGHRS, CDR2 YFSETQ. V lost 0 bases and J 0 bases, leaving 7 bases between the germline ends. This CDR3 contains 15 residues. The CDR3 nucleotides read TGCGCCAGCAGCTTGGCCAGAGGCTCTGGAAACACCATATATTTT. It yields the protein CASSLARGSGNTIYF.

CDR3 DNA sequence: TGCGCCAGCAGCCTGTGGGACAGGGGAAGAGATACGCAGTATTTT. Translated: CASSLWDRGRDTQYF. The rearrangement links TRBV5-1 to TRBJ2-3; TRBD1 matches 10 bases. The ends lost 4 bases at V and 5 bases at J; junction bases unmatched: 7. Germline-derived CDR1 and CDR2 are SGHRS and YFSETQ. The CDR3 consists of 15 residues. The full variable domain, completed using reference TRBV5-1 and TRBJ2-3, is KAGVTQTPRYLIKTRGQQVTLSCSPISGHRSVSWYQQTPGQGLQFLFEYFSETQRNKGNFPGRFSGRQFSNSRSEMNVSTLELGDSALYLCASSLWDRGRDTQYFGPGTRLTVL.

The chain carries TRBV2 and TRBJ1-5; D perhaps matches TRBD1 (5 bases). CDR1 is SNHLY, CDR2 FYNNEI, per germline. The CDR3 is made up of 15 amino acids. V lost 6 bases and J 4 bases, leaving 16 bases between the germline ends. DNA of the CDR3: TGTGCCAGCAGAGGCGGGACGGGGTGGAATCAGCCCCAGCATTTT. Its translation is CASRGGTGWNQPQHF.

The rearrangement links TRBV2 to TRBJ2-7; a weak D match, TRBD1 (6 bases). V was cut by 5 bases and J by 4 bases, with 9 bases left in between. CDR1 and CDR2 (germline): SNHLY, FYNNEI. The CDR3 sequence is 12 residues long. CDR3 sequence: CASSRTVYEQYF. In DNA form, the CDR3 reads TGTGCCAGCAGTCGGACAGTTTACGAGCAGTACTTC.

The chain has TRBV5-1 and TRBJ1-2; 7 bases are a match to TRBD1. V was pared by 4 bases and J by 1 base, with 13 bases of the junction left unmatched. CDR1 is SGHRS, CDR2 YFSETQ, per germline. The CDR3 is made up of 17 amino acids. The CDR3 DNA follows: TGCGCCAGCAGCCCCGGGACAGCGGCTCTTATTAACTATGGCTACACCTTC. Its translation is CASSPGTAALINYGYTF.

This chain joins TRBV30 and TRBJ1-5, with D unresolved. Looked up from germline, CDR1 is GTSNPN and CDR2 is SVGIG (reference sequence). With 2 bases removed from V and 2 bases from J, the gap between germline ends came to 10 bases. The length of the CDR3 is 14 residues. As DNA, the CDR3 is TGTGCCTGGAGTCGCGGGTTTCGCAATCAGCCCCAGCATTTT. Residues: CAWSRGFRNQPQHF.

V is TRBV7-9 and J is TRBJ2-6; 8 nucleotides match TRBD1. The CDR3 consists of 15 residues. The germline V gene encodes CDR1 SEHNR and CDR2 FQNEAQ (reference sequence). The junction had 2 bases not matched to a gene; V was cut back by 5 bases and J by 2 bases. CDR3 residues: CASSQTGAGANVLTF. CDR3 sequence (DNA): TGTGCCAGCAGCCAGACAGGGGCTGGGGCCAACGTCCTGACTTTC.

The gene calls are TRBV6-5 and TRBJ2-2; no firm D call. The germline CDR1 and CDR2 sequences are MNHEY and SVGAGI. Trimming removed 6 bases from V and 2 bases from J, with 7 bases in between. The length of the CDR3 is 13 residues. The CDR3 here is CASSPQNTGELFF. CDR3 nucleotides: TGTGCCAGCAGCCCACAAAACACCGGGGAGCTGTTTTTT.